The 31 T cell receptor beta chains listed next were all sequenced from one sample in a study of regulatory and conventional T cells in RAG deficiency. The data were produced by immunoSEQ multiplex PCR, yet TCRdb's version contains in-frame clones alone and is incomplete. The sample has some 20,000 clones, 87% seen once; the top ten hold approximately 1.4%. The sorted regulatory T cells were CD4+, CD25-high and CD127-low, with genomic DNA sequenced. These data were likewise used in another study, on regulatory T cells. From that paper: Amplification used 52 TRBV primers and 13 TRBJ primers.

Material: Tregs sorted from blood. The source is a human donor in good health.

This rearrangement joins TRBV25-1 to TRBJ1-4; tentative D call: TRBD1 (6 bases). The CDR3 has 14 amino acids. The germline V gene encodes CDR1 MGHDK and CDR2 SYGVNS. The V end was cut by 6 bases, the J end by 10 bases, with 18 bases between. CDR3 sequence: CASSQGRWRGKLFF. The CDR3 DNA follows: TGTGCCAGCAGCCAGGGGAGGTGGAGGGGAAAACTGTTTTTT.

The chain combines TRBV11-2 with TRBJ1-1, with a tentative D call TRBD1 (5 bases). Germline CDR1 SGHAT, CDR2 FQNNGV. The CDR3 extends over 13 amino acids. V was shortened by 2 bases and J by 4 bases, with 8 bases between the two germline ends. The chain's CDR3 is CASSLWGSTEAFF. DNA for the CDR3: TGTGCCAGCAGCTTATGGGGGAGCACTGAAGCTTTCTTT.

This chain's CDR3 is CASSLAGNTEAFF. CDR3 DNA: TGTGCCAGCAGCTTAGCCGGGAACACTGAAGCTTTCTTT. V is TRBV7-6 and J is TRBJ1-1; unclear D gene. The CDR3 covers 13 residues. CDR1 is SGHVS, CDR2 FNYEAQ, per germline. V was pared by 0 bases and J by 1 base, with 3 bases between.

V is TRBV5-1 and J is TRBJ2-5, with 8 bases lining up with TRBD1. Unmatched junction bases numbered 7, after V lost 4 bases and J lost 2 bases. The CDR3 has 15 residues. The germline V gene encodes CDR1 SGHRS and CDR2 YFSETQ. The CDR3 region is CASSPGQGWQETQYF. The CDR3 DNA reads as TGCGCCAGCAGCCCCGGACAGGGTTGGCAAGAGACCCAGTACTTC.

This clone was seen a single time. The J gene is TRBJ2-2, the V gene TRBV7-2, with D perhaps matching TRBD1 (5 bases). V lost 1 base to trimming and J lost 4 bases, with 10 bases between them. CDR1 is SGHTA and CDR2 is FQGNSA in the germline V gene. CDR3 size: 15 residues. CDR3: CASSLEGHVTGELFF. In DNA, the CDR3 is TGTGCCAGCAGCTTAGAGGGGCATGTCACCGGGGAGCTGTTTTTT.

The V gene is TRBV30, the J gene TRBJ2-7; 7 bases line up with TRBD1. The germline CDR1 and CDR2 sequences are GTSNPN and SVGIG (reference sequence). J was trimmed by 13 bases and V by 3 bases; bases with no gene match: 18. The CDR3 spans 14 residues. The chain's CDR3 is CAWRSRTGVLPPYF. In DNA form, the CDR3 reads TGTGCCTGGAGATCTAGGACAGGCGTCCTACCACCCTACTTC.

The V gene is TRBV7-3, the J gene TRBJ2-2; 7 bases match TRBD1. CDR1 is SGHTA, CDR2 FQGTGA, per germline. J gave up 6 bases and V 5 bases, and 12 bases lay outside the gene matches. This CDR3 has 16 amino acids. CDR3 sequence (DNA): TGTGCCAGCAGCCCCGACAGGGCCATTTCGGCCGGGGAGCTGTTTTTT. It yields the protein CASSPDRAISAGELFF.

The chain joins TRBV6-1 to TRBJ1-3, with D possibly being TRBD1 (5 bases). This CDR3 contains 15 residues. Trimming removed 5 bases at V and 4 bases at J, with 15 bases between. From germline, CDR1 is MNHNS and CDR2 SASEGT. CDR3 amino acids: CASSRGFLGGNTIYF. The CDR3 DNA reads TGTGCCAGCAGTCGGGGGTTCCTAGGAGGAAACACCATATATTTT.

V usage is TRBV5-1 and J usage is TRBJ2-2; D possibly corresponds to TRBD1 (5 bases). From germline, CDR1 is SGHRS and CDR2 YFSETQ. There are 13 residues in the CDR3. Trimming took 3 bases from V and 5 from J, leaving 8 bases between them. The DNA for the CDR3 is TGCGCCAGCAGCTATCAGGGAACCGGGGAGCTGTTTTTT. It encodes CASSYQGTGELFF.

The CDR3 DNA is TGCAGCGTTGAAGGGACAGGTCGTAGTGGGCAGTATTTT. Protein: CSVEGTGRSGQYF. V usage is TRBV29-1 and J usage is TRBJ2-3, with TRBD1 matching 7 bases. V lost 1 base, J lost 11 bases, and 9 bases stayed unmatched. The CDR3 contains 13 residues. The germline V gene encodes CDR1 SQVTM and CDR2 ANQGSEA.

This chain joins TRBV6-1 and TRBJ1-2; D gene unclear. Germline-derived CDR1 and CDR2 are MNHNS and SASEGT. Trimming took off 8 bases at V and 4 bases at J, with 11 bases between the two ends. The CDR3 has 12 amino acids. The CDR3 region has the DNA TGTGCCAGCTACGTAAAGTTCTATGGCTACACCTTC. It translates to CASYVKFYGYTF.

CDR3 sequence reads: CASSHRGTANYEQYF. Here the CDR3 DNA reads TGTGCCAGCAGTCATCGGGGGACGGCCAATTACGAGCAGTACTTC. V and J are TRBV6-5 and TRBJ2-7; maybe TRBD2 (6 bases). V was pared by 5 bases and J by 4 bases, with 18 bases between. The V gene's germline CDR1 is MNHEY and CDR2 SVGAGI. This CDR3 is built from 15 residues.

The chain joins TRBV29-1 to TRBJ2-5; D is undetermined. The V gene's germline CDR1 is SQVTM and CDR2 ANQGSEA. The CDR3 has 12 amino acids. V was cut by 4 bases and J by 1 base, with 7 bases left in between. The CDR3 is CSVALSQETQYF. In DNA, the CDR3 is TGCAGCGTTGCTCTGAGCCAAGAGACCCAGTACTTC.

This chain connects TRBV29-1 to TRBJ1-3; the D gene is possibly TRBD1 (5 bases). Germline CDR1 reads SQVTM; CDR2 reads ANQGSEA. V lost 6 bases and J 0 bases, leaving 12 bases between the germline ends. There are 14 residues in the CDR3. As DNA, the CDR3 is TGCAGCGTGGGCCTCGGGGGCTCTGGAAACACCATATATTTT. Translated: CSVGLGGSGNTIYF. Full variable domain (rest looked up from reference TRBV29-1 and TRBJ1-3): SAVISQKPSRDICQRGTSLTIQCQVDSQVTMMFWYRQQPGQSLTLIATANQGSEATYESGFVIDKFPISRPNLTFSTLTVSNMSPEDSSIYLCSVGLGGSGNTIYFGEGSWLTVV.

V is TRBV5-1 and J is TRBJ2-2; tentatively, D is TRBD1 or TRBD2 (5 bases each). The CDR3 totals 14 residues. The V end was cut by 4 bases, the J end by 5 bases, with 12 bases between. CDR1 is SGHRS, CDR2 YFSETQ, per germline. The CDR3 sequence: CASSPSGSTGELFF. CDR3 sequence (DNA): TGCGCCAGCAGCCCATCAGGGAGTACCGGGGAGCTGTTTTTT.

This clone was counted once. This sequence joins TRBV28 and TRBJ1-2; D gene unclear. In germline, CDR1 is MDHEN, CDR2 SYDVKM. V was pared by 8 bases and J by 4 bases, with 5 bases between. This CDR3 has 10 residues. CDR3 in amino acids: CASGVYGYTF. The CDR3 DNA follows: TGTGCCAGCGGCGTCTATGGCTACACCTTC.

This clone has only one observation. This chain joins TRBV11-3 and TRBJ2-1; D unclear. Per the germline V gene, CDR1 is SGHNT and CDR2 is YENEEA. V was trimmed by 6 bases and J by 0 bases, leaving 9 bases between them. This CDR3 is 14 amino acids long. The CDR3: CASSSKSSYNEQFF. CDR3 sequence (DNA): TGTGCCAGCAGTTCTAAAAGCTCCTACAATGAGCAGTTCTTC.

The chain joins TRBV5-1 to TRBJ2-5, with D possibly TRBD2 on 6 matching bases. The CDR3 spans 14 residues. The germline gives CDR1 SGHRS, CDR2 YFSETQ. The V end lost 5 bases, the J end lost 5 bases, and 16 bases lay between the germline ends. CDR3 nucleotide sequence: TGCGCCAGCAGACTGGGGGGAAATCAGGAGACCCAGTACTTC. Its protein product is CASRLGGNQETQYF. Filled out from reference TRBV5-1 and TRBJ2-5, the complete variable domain reads KAGVTQTPRYLIKTRGQQVTLSCSPISGHRSVSWYQQTPGQGLQFLFEYFSETQRNKGNFPGRFSGRQFSNSRSEMNVSTLELGDSALYLCASRLGGNQETQYFGPGTRLLVL.

The chain has TRBV11-3 and TRBJ1-3; possible D gene TRBD1, 5 bases. Germline CDR1 and CDR2: SGHNT and YENEEA. Between the trimmed V and J ends, which lost 5 bases and 2 bases, there was a span of 13 bases. This CDR3 has 15 residues. CDR3 DNA: TGTGCCAGCAGCCGATCGGGGCTTACTGGAAACACCATATATTTT. It encodes CASSRSGLTGNTIYF.

The chain has TRBV7-9 and TRBJ2-1; 7 bases are a match to TRBD2. J was trimmed by 0 bases and V by 5 bases; bases with no gene match: 7. The CDR3 is 16 residues long. Germline lookup yields CDR1 SEHNR and CDR2 FQNEAQ (reference sequence). The CDR3 sequence: CASSPGRVPSYNEQFF. In nucleotides, the CDR3 is TGTGCCAGCAGCCCAGGGAGGGTACCCTCCTACAATGAGCAGTTCTTC.

The chain links TRBV6-5 to TRBJ2-4, with D perhaps TRBD1 (5 bases). The CDR3 is 13 residues long. Trimming left V 8 bases short and J 6 bases short, with 14 bases between. Germline V gene lookup returns CDR1 MNHEY and CDR2 SVGAGI. Here the CDR3 reads CASLGQGSNIQYF. In nucleotides, the CDR3 is TGTGCCAGCTTGGGGCAGGGTTCAAACATTCAGTACTTC.

The genes are TRBV7-9 and TRBJ2-3; 8 bases agree with TRBD1. CDR1 and CDR2 (germline): SEHNR, FQNEAQ (reference sequence). J was trimmed by 6 bases and V by 5 bases; bases with no gene match: 7. The CDR3 contains 14 residues. The CDR3 nucleotides read TGTGCCAGCAGCCAGGGACAGGCGGGGGATACGCAGTATTTT. It is translated as CASSQGQAGDTQYF.

This clone was found once. This chain links TRBV6-5 with TRBJ2-1; 9 nucleotides match TRBD2. The germline gives CDR1 MNHEY, CDR2 SVGAGI. The V gene end was trimmed by 2 bases and the J gene end by 9 bases; junction bases not matched to a gene: 8. CDR3 size: 15 residues. In nucleotides, the CDR3 is TGTGCCAGCAGTTACGGCCTAGCGGGGAGTTTTGAGCAGTTCTTC. Its translation: CASSYGLAGSFEQFF.

This clone appeared once. This chain uses TRBV5-1 with TRBJ2-5, with no clear D. CDR1 is SGHRS, CDR2 YFSETQ, per germline. Between the trimmed V and J ends, which lost 0 bases and 0 bases, there was a span of 3 bases. This CDR3 is built from 13 residues. Here the CDR3 DNA reads TGCGCCAGCAGCTTGGCTTACCAAGAGACCCAGTACTTC. Amino acids: CASSLAYQETQYF.

This clone was found once. The rearrangement joins TRBV11-3 to TRBJ2-1, with 9 positions matching TRBD1. Germline loops: CDR1 SGHNT, CDR2 YENEEA. There are 15 residues in the CDR3. After removal of 0 bases from V and 9 bases from J, the junction contained 6 bases not matched to a gene. CDR3 nucleotide sequence: TGTGCCAGCAGCTTAGATACTGGGACAGGGTTTGAGCAGTTCTTC. It specifies CASSLDTGTGFEQFF.

This clone turned up a few times. The chain carries TRBV5-1 and TRBJ2-1; perhaps TRBD2 as D (6 bases). Trimming removed 0 bases from V and 9 bases from J, with 13 bases in between. The CDR3 is made up of 14 amino acids. In germline, CDR1 is SGHRS, CDR2 YFSETQ. As DNA, the CDR3 is TGCGCCAGCAGCTTGGCGGGAGAACGGATTGAGCAGTTCTTC. This sequence encodes CASSLAGERIEQFF.

This clone has more than one count but fewer than ten. V gene TRBV10-3 combines with J gene TRBJ2-7; 11 bases map to TRBD2. After removal of 10 bases from V and 6 bases from J, the junction contained 8 bases not matched to a gene. The CDR3 is 13 amino acids. From germline, CDR1 is ENHRY and CDR2 SYGVKD. In DNA, the CDR3 is TGTGCCAATGGACTAGCGGGTAATGGCGAGCAGTACTTC. Amino acid sequence: CANGLAGNGEQYF.

The chain employs TRBV9 and TRBJ2-5; the D is unclear. Germline V gene data show CDR1 as SGDLS and CDR2 as YYNGEE. V lost 0 bases, J lost 2 bases, and 11 bases lay in between. The CDR3 contains 15 residues. The CDR3 sequence is CASSVDPQIQETQYF. The CDR3 DNA follows: TGTGCCAGCAGCGTAGATCCCCAAATTCAAGAGACCCAGTACTTC.

J is TRBJ2-1 and V is TRBV28; D is perhaps TRBD1 (5 bases). V shed 4 bases and J shed 8 bases, with 9 bases lying between them. This CDR3 has 12 amino acids. Germline-derived CDR1 and CDR2 are MDHEN and SYDVKM. Here the CDR3 DNA reads TGTGCCAGCAGTTCAACAGGCCATGAGCAGTTCTTC. Translated: CASSSTGHEQFF.

V gene TRBV28 combines with J gene TRBJ1-2; D unresolved. Germline CDR1 is MDHEN and CDR2 is SYDVKM. The germline V and J ends were trimmed by 5 bases and 4 bases, with 14 bases remaining between them. This CDR3 has 14 amino acids. CDR3 amino acids: CASSQPKTPYGYTF. CDR3 coding DNA: TGTGCCAGCAGTCAGCCCAAAACTCCCTATGGCTACACCTTC.

The count of this clone is one. The rearrangement joins TRBV6-5 to TRBJ1-5, with TRBD1 matching over 7 bases. V lost 6 bases and J lost 7; bases outside the gene matches: 6. In germline, CDR1 is MNHEY, CDR2 SVGAGI. The CDR3 is 13 residues long. The CDR3 coding sequence is TGTGCCAGCAGACCACAGGGGTACCAGCCCCAGCATTTT. Its translation: CASRPQGYQPQHF.